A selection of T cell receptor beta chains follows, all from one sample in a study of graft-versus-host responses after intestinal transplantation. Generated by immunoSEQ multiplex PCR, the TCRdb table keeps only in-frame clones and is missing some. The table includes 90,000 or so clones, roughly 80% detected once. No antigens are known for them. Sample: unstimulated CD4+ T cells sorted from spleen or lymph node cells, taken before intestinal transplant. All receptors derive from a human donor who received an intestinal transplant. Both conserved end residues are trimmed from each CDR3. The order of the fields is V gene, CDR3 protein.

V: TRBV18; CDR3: ASSLSGTIWNEQY
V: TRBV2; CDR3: ASAAEVGETQY
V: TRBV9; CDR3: ASSVAGTGGAGEQY
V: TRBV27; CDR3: ASSFRGQLTGELF
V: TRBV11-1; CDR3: ASSRLEGAEQY
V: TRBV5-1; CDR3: ASSPGTGGPDTQY
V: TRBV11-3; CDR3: ASSLAETDTQY
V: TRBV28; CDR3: ASRRDPGEEQY
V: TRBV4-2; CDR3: ASSSPKPSGADTQY
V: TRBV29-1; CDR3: SVGRGPLSNEQF
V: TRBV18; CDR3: ASSPGTGPYEQY
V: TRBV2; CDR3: ASSDTSGGYNEQF
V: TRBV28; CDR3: ASSFRLYPLSGNTIY
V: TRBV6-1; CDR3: ASSNRSYNEQF
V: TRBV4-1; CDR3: ASSQVFRYEQY
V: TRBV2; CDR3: ASSDASVEQY
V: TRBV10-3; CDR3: ATQQQGSDGYT
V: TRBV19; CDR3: ASDTGQGFTGELF
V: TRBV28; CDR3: ASKFQGQGYGYT
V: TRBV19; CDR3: ASSPSGGALGGQTQY
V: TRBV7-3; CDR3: ASGRTGRETQY
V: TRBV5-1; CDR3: ASSLRPTSRDTGELF
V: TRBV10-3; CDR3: AISPQGGSDTEAF
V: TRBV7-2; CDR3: ASSFTGGTLYNEQF
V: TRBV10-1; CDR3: ASSRGGSSSEQY
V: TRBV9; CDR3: ASSEGQSTEAF
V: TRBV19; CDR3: ASSIEDRGWNEQF